What follows describes a single TCR beta chain. This entry belongs to a study of T cells after yellow fever vaccination. This CDR3 has 16 residues. CDR1 SGHNT and CDR2 YYREEE come from the germline V gene (reference sequence). V lost 5 bases and J 2 bases, leaving 17 bases between the germline ends. TCRdb redid the calling of the 5' RACE reads with MiXCR, one entry per CDR3 protein. The data hold under 150,000 distinct CDR3 sequences, with 15% observed a single time. The source of this sequence is a man younger than 35 who received the YFV17D yellow fever vaccine. The chain carries TRBV5-4 and TRBJ2-1; possibly TRBD2 for D (6 bases). Sequencing used CD8+ T cells sorted from PBMCs, obtained 5 days after the yellow fever booster vaccination. CDR3 residues: CASSPAGRAPYNEQFF. CDR3 nucleotide sequence: TGTGCCAGCAGTCCGGCGGGGCGGGCCCCCTACAATGAGCAGTTCTTC.